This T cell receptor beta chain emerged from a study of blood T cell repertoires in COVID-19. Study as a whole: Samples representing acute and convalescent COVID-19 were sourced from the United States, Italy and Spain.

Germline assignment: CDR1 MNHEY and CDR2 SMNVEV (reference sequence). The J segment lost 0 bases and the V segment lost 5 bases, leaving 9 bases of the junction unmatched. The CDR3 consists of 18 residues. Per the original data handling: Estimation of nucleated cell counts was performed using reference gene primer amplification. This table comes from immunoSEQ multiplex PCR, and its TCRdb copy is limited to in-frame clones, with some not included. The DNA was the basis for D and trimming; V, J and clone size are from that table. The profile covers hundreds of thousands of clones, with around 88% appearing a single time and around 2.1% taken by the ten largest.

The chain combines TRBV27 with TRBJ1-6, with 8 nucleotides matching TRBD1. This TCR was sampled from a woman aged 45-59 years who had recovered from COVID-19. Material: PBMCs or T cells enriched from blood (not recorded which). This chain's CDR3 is CASSPGTGASSYNSPLHF. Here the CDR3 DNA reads TGTGCCAGCAGTCCGGGGACAGGCGCCAGCTCCTATAATTCACCCCTCCACTTT.